These 25 T cell receptor beta chains were sequenced from one sample in a study of T cell changes during pregnancy in multiple sclerosis (dated by TCRdb to between 2018 and 2020). Library generation was performed with the immunoSEQ multiplex PCR assay. In TCRdb, the immuneACCESS table is reduced to in-frame sequences with V and J assigned. These tables do not hold every clone; where another copy was compared, an unresolved V gene accounts for under half, and the others remain unexplained. In all, the sample holds around 97,000 clones, and roughly nine tenths of those were seen once. The top ten hold around 0.92% of the sample. Source: peripheral blood, taken after pregnancy. Receptors were obtained from a female donor with multiple sclerosis, enrolled in a pregnancy study.

The gene calls are TRBV27 and TRBJ2-2; TRBD2 agrees at 11 bases. The CDR3 consists of 16 residues. Germline values: CDR1 MNHEY, CDR2 SMNVEV (reference sequence). V was clipped by 6 bases and J by 7 bases; unmatched bases: 10. CDR3 protein: CASRSGTSGSSGELFF. The CDR3 DNA is TGTGCCAGCAGATCCGGGACTAGCGGCAGCAGCGGGGAGCTGTTTTTT.

The CDR3 loop reads CASSVAAQGYGYTF. The DNA for the CDR3 is TGTGCCAGCAGCGTAGCCGCTCAGGGCTATGGCTACACCTTC. The genes are TRBV9 and TRBJ1-2; D perhaps matches TRBD1 (5 bases). V was cut by 0 bases and J by 4 bases, with 10 bases left in between. The CDR3 runs 14 residues. CDR1 is SGDLS, CDR2 YYNGEE, per germline.

This chain connects TRBV21-1 to TRBJ2-7; the D call in the table, TRBD2, was not verified against the DNA. TRBV21-1 is labeled a pseudogene. The CDR3 loop spans 13 amino acids. CDR3 in amino acids: CASSSWLAHEQYF. The CDR3 bases are TGTGCCAGCAGCAGTTGGTTAGCGCACGAGCAGTACTTC.

The rearrangement uses TRBV15 and TRBJ2-1; tentatively, D is TRBD1 (5 bases). V lost 2 bases and J 8 bases, leaving 13 bases between the germline ends. Germline V gives CDR1 LNHNV, CDR2 YYDKDF (reference sequence). The CDR3 is 14 residues long. The CDR3 protein is CATSRLYDSHEQFF. The CDR3 nucleotides read TGTGCCACCAGCAGACTTTATGACAGTCATGAGCAGTTCTTC.

The V gene is TRBV10-1, the J gene TRBJ2-3, with 8 nucleotides matching TRBD1. In germline, CDR1 is WNHNN, CDR2 SYGVQD (reference sequence). There are 13 residues in the CDR3. V gave up 5 bases and J gave up 4 bases; unmatched junction bases: 2. CDR3 loop: CASSQGAADTQYF. The DNA for the CDR3 is TGCGCCAGCAGTCAGGGGGCCGCAGATACGCAGTATTTT.

The chain recombines TRBV27 with TRBJ2-6; D uncertain. CDR3 length: 15 residues. CDR1 and CDR2 from the germline V gene are MNHEY and SMNVEV (reference sequence). V dropped 5 bases and J dropped 1 base, with 9 bases sitting between them. CDR3 nucleotide sequence: TGTGCCAGCAGTCCGCGAATGTCTGGGGCCAACGTCCTGACTTTC. Translated: CASSPRMSGANVLTF.

The chain links TRBV19 to TRBJ2-2, with 7 bases aligning to TRBD2. This CDR3 region has 17 residues. Germline CDR1 and CDR2: LNHDA and SQIVND (reference sequence). J gave up 3 bases and V 0 bases, and 7 bases lay outside the gene matches. CDR3 sequence: CASSIDGPGRDTGELFF. The CDR3 bases are TGTGCCAGTAGTATAGATGGTCCAGGGAGGGACACCGGGGAGCTGTTTTTT.

This clone was observed a single time. This rearrangement joins TRBV28 to TRBJ2-7, with 9 bases fitting TRBD1. V lost 5 bases, J lost 2 bases, and 10 bases stayed unmatched. This CDR3 is 16 amino acids long. Per germline, CDR1 MDHEN and CDR2 SYDVKM. The CDR3 is CASSQTGTGLPYEQYF. CDR3 bases: TGTGCCAGCAGTCAAACCGGGACAGGGCTTCCCTACGAGCAGTACTTC.

The J gene is TRBJ2-3, the V gene TRBV4-2, with D tentatively TRBD2 (6 bases). This CDR3 region has 16 residues. The ends were cut back, 0 bases at V and 1 base at J, with 11 bases in the middle. The germline V gene encodes CDR1 LGHNA and CDR2 YNFKEQ. The CDR3 DNA is TGTGCCAGCAGCCAAGAAGGAGGGACGGGCACAGATACGCAGTATTTT. It codes for CASSQEGGTGTDTQYF.

The chain carries TRBV30 and TRBJ2-3; D might be TRBD2 (5 bases). Looked up from germline, CDR1 is GTSNPN and CDR2 is SVGIG (reference sequence). This CDR3 has 16 residues. This CDR3 is CAGVAYRRGNTDTQYF. As DNA, the CDR3 is TGTGCGGGAGTAGCCTACAGACGAGGGAACACAGATACGCAGTATTTT. Complete variable domain (other parts from reference TRBV30 and TRBJ2-3): SQTIHQWPATLVQPVGSPLSLECTVEGTSNPNLYWYRQAAGRGLQLLFYSVGIGQISSEVPQNLSASRPQDRQFILSSKKLLLSDSGFYLCAGVAYRRGNTDTQYFGPGTRLTVL.

About this clone: The sample has other DNA sequences that encode this CDR3 too. The chain uses TRBV5-4 and TRBJ2-5; 9 bases fit TRBD1. After removal of 0 bases from V and 2 bases from J, the junction contained 2 bases not matched to a gene. Per germline, CDR1 SGHNT and CDR2 YYREEE (reference sequence). CDR3 length: 15 residues. The CDR3 DNA is TGTGCCAGCAGCTTGGGTGACAGGGGGCAAGAGACCCAGTACTTC. Amino acid sequence: CASSLGDRGQETQYF.

The rearrangement links TRBV7-9 to TRBJ1-1; D gene uncertain. Germline V gene data show CDR1 as SEHNR and CDR2 as FQNEAQ (reference sequence). The CDR3 runs to 14 residues. V was trimmed by 1 base and J by 3 bases, leaving 9 bases between them. The chain's CDR3 is CASSLVAGDTEAFF. CDR3 coding DNA: TGTGCCAGCAGCTTAGTAGCCGGGGACACTGAAGCTTTCTTT.

The chain carries TRBV7-2 and TRBJ1-4; D gene unclear. The V and J ends lost 8 bases and 8 bases respectively, with 12 bases between them. The CDR3 length is 12 residues. Germline CDR1 reads SGHTA; CDR2 reads FQGNSA. CDR3 region: CASSSFGEKLFF. CDR3 DNA sequence: TGTGCCAGCTCCAGTTTCGGGGAAAAACTGTTTTTT.

The rearrangement joins TRBV19 to TRBJ1-5; D unresolved. Germline CDR1 is LNHDA and CDR2 is SQIVND (reference sequence). V dropped 3 bases and J dropped 2 bases, with 11 bases sitting between them. This CDR3 region has 15 residues. The CDR3 DNA sequence: TGTGCCAGTAGTATGAGCCGGGAAGGCAATCAGCCCCAGCATTTT. Amino acids: CASSMSREGNQPQHF.

The chain links TRBV11-2 to TRBJ2-7; 10 positions agree with TRBD1. There are 13 residues in the CDR3. Per the germline V gene, CDR1 is SGHAT and CDR2 is FQNNGV. Trimming took 8 bases from V and 6 from J; bases not matched to a gene: 7. For the CDR3, the DNA is TGTGCCAGCCAAGGGACAGGGGATTTCGAGCAGTACTTC. This sequence encodes CASQGTGDFEQYF.

The chain employs TRBV7-9 and TRBJ1-1, with unresolved D. Germline V lookup: CDR1 SEHNR, CDR2 FQNEAQ (reference sequence). V was trimmed by 1 base and J by 10 bases, leaving 16 bases between them. The CDR3 is made up of 14 amino acids. The CDR3 DNA reads TGTGCCAGCAGCTTAGGCATATCAGGTTACGCAGCTTTCTTT. This gives the protein CASSLGISGYAAFF.

This rearrangement joins TRBV5-4 to TRBJ2-7; 11 bases align to TRBD2. V dropped 0 bases and J dropped 5; count of bases not matched to a gene: 7. The length of the CDR3 is 16 residues. Germline CDR1 reads SGHNT; CDR2 reads YYREEE (reference sequence). The CDR3 is CASSLGGLGLADEQYF. In nucleotides, the CDR3 is TGTGCCAGCAGCTTGGGGGGCTTGGGACTAGCGGACGAGCAGTACTTC.

This clone appeared once. The chain couples TRBV2 to TRBJ1-2; TRBD1 aligns across 8 bases. The CDR3 consists of 13 residues. Per germline, CDR1 SNHLY and CDR2 FYNNEI. With 7 bases clipped from V and 3 bases from J, the junction kept 4 bases outside the gene matches. The CDR3 DNA reads as TGTGCCAGCAACCACAGGGGGTACTATGGCTACACCTTC. This codes for CASNHRGYYGYTF. Full variable domain (rest looked up from reference TRBV2 and TRBJ1-2): EPEVTQTPSHQVTQMGQEVILRCVPISNHLYFYWYRQILGQKVEFLVSFYNNEISEKSEIFDDQFSVERPDGSNFTLKIRSTKLEDSAMYFCASNHRGYYGYTFGSGTRLTVV.

The J gene is TRBJ1-2, the V gene TRBV29-1; TRBD1 is a possible D gene (5 bases). CDR3 size: 13 residues. Germline loops: CDR1 SQVTM, CDR2 ANQGSEA. V was cut by 4 bases and J by 2 bases, with 11 bases left in between. In DNA form, the CDR3 reads TGCAGCGTTGCAGTGGGGGGGAACTATGGCTACACCTTC. Translated: CSVAVGGNYGYTF.

This chain connects TRBV4-2 to TRBJ1-1; no definite D call. The CDR3 spans 15 residues. Germline loops: CDR1 LGHNA, CDR2 YNFKEQ. V was cut by 4 bases and J by 4 bases, with 16 bases left in between. CDR3 bases: TGTGCCAGCAGCCCCTCAACGCAGGTTGGCACTGAAGCTTTCTTT. Its protein product is CASSPSTQVGTEAFF.

V usage is TRBV28 and J usage is TRBJ1-2, with TRBD1 identical over 10 bases. The germline V gene encodes CDR1 MDHEN and CDR2 SYDVKM. The CDR3 sequence is 16 residues long. V trimming: 4 bases; J trimming: 5 bases; junction bases outside the gene matches: 10. In DNA form, the CDR3 reads TGTGCCAGCAGTTCGGACAGGGGGGCCTCCCTTTATGGCTACACCTTC. This encodes CASSSDRGASLYGYTF.

This chain links TRBV27 with TRBJ2-7, with D maybe TRBD2 (6 bases). Germline V gives CDR1 MNHEY, CDR2 SMNVEV (reference sequence). The CDR3 consists of 11 residues. V gave up 6 bases and J gave up 4 bases, with 7 bases separating them. This chain's CDR3 is CASREGYEQYF. The CDR3 DNA reads as TGTGCCAGCAGGGAGGGGTACGAGCAGTACTTC.

This clone occurred once. DNA of the CDR3: TGTGCCAGCAGCCGGAGACTAGCGGGGAGCTCCTACAATGAGCAGTTCTTC. Its protein is CASSRRLAGSSYNEQFF. The J gene is TRBJ2-1, the V gene TRBV4-2, with 11 bases that match TRBD2. J lost 0 bases, V lost 4 bases, and 5 bases had no gene match. Germline values: CDR1 LGHNA, CDR2 YNFKEQ. The CDR3 runs 17 residues.

The V gene is TRBV5-1, the J gene TRBJ2-1, with D possibly being TRBD1 (5 bases). This CDR3 has 13 residues. The V gene lost 1 base and the J gene lost 9 bases, with 11 bases spanning the gap. Germline CDR1 and CDR2: SGHRS and YFSETQ. CDR3 DNA sequence: TGCGCCAGCAGCTTGAGTCAGGGTGGTGAGCAGTTCTTC. It codes for CASSLSQGGEQFF.

This chain joins TRBV25-1 and TRBJ2-7, with D possibly being TRBD2 (6 bases). From germline, CDR1 is MGHDK and CDR2 SYGVNS. The CDR3 runs 13 residues. The V and J ends lost 4 bases and 3 bases respectively, with 10 bases between them. The DNA for the CDR3 is TGTGCCAGCAGTGCCCCGGGAGTCTACGAGCAGTACTTC. It specifies CASSAPGVYEQYF.